This T cell receptor (beta chain) stems from a study of blood T cell repertoires in COVID-19. Study summary: Material from acute and convalescent COVID-19 was sourced from the United States, Italy and Spain. Sources were T cells, B-cell-depleted T cells, or PBMCs; the material itself was cDNA or gDNA.

Original processing methods: How many nucleated cells were present was estimated from reference gene primer amplification. Sequencing used immunoSEQ multiplex PCR; TCRdb keeps in-frame clones, though not all of them. V and J calls and clone size come straight from that table; D and trimming were deduced from the DNA. The sample has some 190,000 clones, around 85% seen once. V was pared by 0 bases and J by 0 bases, with 4 bases between. The CDR3 is 15 residues long. Per the germline V gene, CDR1 is SGHDT and CDR2 is YYEEEE. To note about this clone: Additional DNA sequences in this sample encode the identical CDR3.

Sequences were obtained from peripheral blood. This sequence joins TRBV5-6 and TRBJ1-6; D remains unclear. This receptor was identified in a man older than 75 with COVID-19, enrolled during active disease. CDR3 protein: CASSLASSYNSPLHF. CDR3 coding DNA: TGTGCCAGCAGCTTGGCCAGCTCCTATAATTCACCCCTCCACTTT.